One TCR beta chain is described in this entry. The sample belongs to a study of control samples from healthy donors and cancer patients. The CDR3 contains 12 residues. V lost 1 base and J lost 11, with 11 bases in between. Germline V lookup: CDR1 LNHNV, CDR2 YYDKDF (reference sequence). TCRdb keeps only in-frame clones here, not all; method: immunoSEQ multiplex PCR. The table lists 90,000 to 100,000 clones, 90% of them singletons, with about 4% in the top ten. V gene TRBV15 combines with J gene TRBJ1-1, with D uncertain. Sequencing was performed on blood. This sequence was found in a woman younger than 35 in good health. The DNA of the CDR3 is TGTGCCACCAGCAGAGGATTTTATGGGGCTTTCTTT. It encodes CATSRGFYGAFF.